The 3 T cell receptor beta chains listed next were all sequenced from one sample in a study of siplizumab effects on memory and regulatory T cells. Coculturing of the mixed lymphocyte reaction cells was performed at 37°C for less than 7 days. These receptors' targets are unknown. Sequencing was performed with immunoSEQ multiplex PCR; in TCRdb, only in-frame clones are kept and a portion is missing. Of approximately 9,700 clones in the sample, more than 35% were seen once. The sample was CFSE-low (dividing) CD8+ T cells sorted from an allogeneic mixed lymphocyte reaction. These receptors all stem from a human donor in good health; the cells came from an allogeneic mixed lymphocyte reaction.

The chain's CDR3 is CASSQPILAGGPDEQFF. CDR3 DNA sequence: TGTGCCAGCAGTCAACCAATACTAGCGGGGGGGCCCGATGAGCAGTTCTTC. The rearrangement joins TRBV27 to TRBJ2-1, with 13 nucleotides matching TRBD2. The germline gives CDR1 MNHEY, CDR2 SMNVEV (reference sequence). The CDR3 length is 17 residues. V was clipped by 5 bases and J by 8 bases; unmatched bases: 12.

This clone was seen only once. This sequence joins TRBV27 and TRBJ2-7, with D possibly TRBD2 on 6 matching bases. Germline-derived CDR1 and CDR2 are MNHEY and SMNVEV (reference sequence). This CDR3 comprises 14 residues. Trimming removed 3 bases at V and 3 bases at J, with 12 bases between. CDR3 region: CASSFGGAIYEQYF. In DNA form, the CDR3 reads TGTGCCAGCAGTTTTGGCGGGGCCATCTACGAGCAGTACTTC.

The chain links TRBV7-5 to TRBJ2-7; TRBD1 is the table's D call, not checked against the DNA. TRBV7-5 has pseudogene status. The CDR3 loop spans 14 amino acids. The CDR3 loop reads CASSSDRGWYEQYF. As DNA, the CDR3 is TGTGCCAGCAGCTCCGACAGGGGGTGGTACGAGCAGTACTTC.